The rows below give T cell receptor beta chains drawn from one sample of a study of T-cell memory formation after mild COVID-19. TCRdb analysed the 5' RACE reads with MiXCR anew, one entry per CDR3 protein. The sample lists 400,000 to 550,000 distinct CDR3 sequences; about 23% were seen once. Sequenced material: PBMCs or a T cell subset sorted from them (not recorded which). These receptors were collected from an adult woman who had mild COVID-19 (a few samples of this study predate the infection). Cell type and time point are not known. Both conserved end residues are part of each CDR3. D genes are given only for firm matches. Clone size appears in some rows only: once, few, many, or a class for an expanded clone.

v_gene,j_gene,abundance,d_gene,CDR3aa,CDR3nt
TRBV7-9,TRBJ2-1,few,TRBD2,CASRLTSGRGNEQFF,TGTGCCAGCAGACTTACTAGCGGGAGAGGCAATGAGCAGTTCTTC
TRBV7-8,TRBJ1-1,-,-,CASSLGNEASFF,TGTGCCAGCAGCTTAGGAAATGAGGCGTCTTTCTTT
TRBV20-1,TRBJ1-5,-,TRBD1,CSAGTGDQPQHF,TGCAGTGCCGGGACAGGGGACCAGCCCCAGCATTTT
TRBV7-9,TRBJ2-1,-,-,CASSFPEGRGEQFF,TGTGCCAGCAGCTTCCCGGAGGGGCGGGGTGAGCAGTTCTTC
TRBV15,TRBJ2-3,-,-,CAVTGGGADTQYF,TGTGCCGTTACTGGCGGTGGCGCAGATACGCAGTATTTT
TRBV7-2,TRBJ2-2,many,TRBD2,CASSLPGLAGDTGELFF,TGTGCCAGCAGCCTCCCTGGGCTAGCGGGGGACACCGGGGAGCTGTTTTTT
TRBV7-2,TRBJ2-3,-,-,CASSLGGGVADTQYF,TGTGCCAGCAGCTTGGGTGGTGGGGTAGCGGATACGCAGTATTTT
TRBV6-1,TRBJ2-7,few,-,CASSDQSSRPLLYEQYF,TGTGCCAGCAGTGATCAGTCTAGTCGGCCCCTCCTTTACGAGCAGTACTTC
TRBV2,TRBJ2-5,once,-,CASSVGVVRDIQETQYF,TGTGCCAGCAGTGTAGGGGTCGTCAGAGACATACAAGAGACCCAGTACTTC
TRBV5-1,TRBJ2-3,-,-,CASSKDSTDTQYF,TGCGCCAGCAGCAAGGACAGCACAGATACGCAGTATTTT
TRBV7-2,TRBJ1-2,-,-,CASSLSGHSNYGYTF,TGTGCCAGCAGCTTATCGGGACACTCCAACTATGGCTACACCTTC
TRBV7-8,TRBJ1-6,-,TRBD1,CASTELRGTANSPLHF,TGTGCCAGCACCGAGCTCCGTGGGACAGCGAATTCACCCCTCCACTTT
TRBV10-3,TRBJ1-1,few,-,CAISQLNTEAFF,TGTGCCATCTCACAGTTGAACACTGAAGCTTTCTTT
TRBV7-9,TRBJ2-1,few,TRBD2,CASSSIVASGGSSYNEQFF,TGTGCCAGCAGCTCAATAGTGGCTAGCGGGGGGAGCTCCTACAATGAGCAGTTCTTC
TRBV5-1,TRBJ2-7,few,TRBD2,CASSSPTSGRYEQYF,TGCGCCAGCAGCTCGCCGACTAGCGGGAGGTACGAGCAGTACTTC
TRBV6-5,TRBJ1-2,few,-,CASSLSESAHYYGYTF,TGTGCCAGCAGCCTTTCCGAATCCGCACATTACTATGGCTACACCTTC
TRBV6-2/TRBV6-3,TRBJ1-1,few,-,CASAHTENTEAFF,TGTGCCAGCGCCCACACGGAGAACACTGAAGCTTTCTTT
TRBV15,TRBJ2-1,-,TRBD2,CATSLPGLAGSYNEQFF,TGTGCCACCAGCTTGCCCGGACTAGCGGGATCCTACAATGAGCAGTTCTTC
TRBV7-9,TRBJ2-3,few,-,CASSLASVSGRRFSTDTQYF,TGTGCCAGCAGCTTAGCCTCGGTCTCCGGCCGACGCTTTAGCACAGATACGCAGTATTTT
TRBV7-2,TRBJ2-5,-,-,CASSLSLGIPAETQYF,TGTGCCAGCAGCTTAAGTCTCGGAATACCGGCGGAGACCCAGTACTTC
TRBV10-3,TRBJ2-3,few,-,CASGTDQHTQYF,TGTGCCAGCGGGACAGACCAGCATACGCAGTATTTT
TRBV20-1,TRBJ2-6,-,-,CSAAPNGANVLTF,TGCAGTGCTGCCCCCAATGGGGCCAACGTCCTGACTTTC
TRBV6-5,TRBJ1-1,-,-,CASSYLHDENTEAFF,TGTGCCAGCAGTTACCTACATGACGAGAACACTGAAGCTTTCTTT
TRBV5-1,TRBJ2-3,-,TRBD2,CASSLEATSGLPDTQYF,TGCGCCAGCAGCTTGGAGGCGACTAGCGGGTTACCAGATACGCAGTATTTT
TRBV10-3,TRBJ2-7,-,-,CAISDLGPDRYEQYF,TGTGCCATCAGTGACCTTGGACCCGATCGGTACGAGCAGTACTTC
TRBV29-1,TRBJ2-7,-,-,CSVEEGASYEQYF,TGCAGCGTTGAAGAAGGGGCATCCTACGAGCAGTACTTC
TRBV3-1,TRBJ1-5,-,-,CASSQEGGWGSNQPQHF,TGTGCCAGCAGCCAAGAGGGGGGGTGGGGAAGCAATCAGCCCCAGCATTTT
TRBV5-8,TRBJ2-7,-,-,CASSLAARASQYF,TGTGCCAGCAGCTTGGCTGCACGGGCAAGCCAGTACTTC
TRBV19,TRBJ1-1,-,TRBD1,CASSLLGQGNTEAFF,TGTGCCAGTAGTCTGTTGGGACAGGGGAACACTGAAGCTTTCTTT
TRBV18,TRBJ2-1,-,-,CASSPFKADGSEQFF,TGTGCCAGCTCCCCCTTTAAGGCGGATGGGAGTGAGCAGTTCTTC
TRBV19,TRBJ1-1,-,TRBD1,CASRGQGPLYTEAFF,TGTGCCAGTAGGGGACAGGGGCCGTTATACACTGAAGCTTTCTTT
TRBV27,TRBJ1-1,few,-,CASSSPAAPNTEAFF,TGTGCCAGCAGTTCCCCGGCCGCCCCGAACACTGAAGCTTTCTTT
TRBV7-7,TRBJ2-1,few,TRBD2,CASSFDSGGSEQFF,TGTGCCAGCAGCTTTGATAGCGGGGGAAGTGAGCAGTTCTTC
TRBV4-1,TRBJ2-7,-,TRBD2,CASSHTSGGYEQYF,TGCGCCAGCAGCCACACTAGCGGGGGTTACGAGCAGTACTTC
TRBV7-2,TRBJ1-3,-,-,CASSLDGTTGNTIYF,TGTGCCAGCAGCTTAGACGGGACAACTGGAAACACCATATATTTT
TRBV7-2,TRBJ2-2,-,-,CASSLGDTLTGELFF,TGTGCCAGCAGCTTAGGGGACACCTTGACCGGGGAGCTGTTTTTT
TRBV21-1,TRBJ2-4,-,-,CASSKALGQKNIQYF,TGTGCCAGCAGCAAAGCGTTAGGACAGAAAAACATTCAGTACTTC
TRBV5-1,TRBJ2-5,-,-,CASSLGQPKETQYF,TGCGCCAGCAGCTTGGGACAACCTAAAGAGACCCAGTACTTC
TRBV10-3,TRBJ2-5,-,-,CAISEQDRNGETQYF,TGTGCCATCAGTGAGCAGGACCGCAACGGAGAGACCCAGTACTTC
TRBV27,TRBJ1-5,few,-,CASSPRTVDQPQHF,TGTGCCAGCAGTCCTAGGACTGTTGATCAGCCCCAGCATTTT
TRBV9,TRBJ2-7,few,TRBD2,CASSDGWEGREQYF,TGTGCCAGCAGTGACGGCTGGGAGGGGCGGGAGCAGTACTTC
TRBV18,TRBJ2-1,-,TRBD1,CASSQTGVDEQFF,TGTGCCAGCTCACAAACAGGGGTGGATGAGCAGTTCTTC
TRBV2,TRBJ1-2,-,TRBD1,CASSGDRGTGGYTF,TGTGCCAGCAGTGGGGACAGGGGGACCGGTGGCTACACCTTC
TRBV2,TRBJ2-3,few,-,CASSEAQSTDTQYF,TGTGCCAGCAGTGAAGCGCAATCCACAGATACGCAGTATTTT